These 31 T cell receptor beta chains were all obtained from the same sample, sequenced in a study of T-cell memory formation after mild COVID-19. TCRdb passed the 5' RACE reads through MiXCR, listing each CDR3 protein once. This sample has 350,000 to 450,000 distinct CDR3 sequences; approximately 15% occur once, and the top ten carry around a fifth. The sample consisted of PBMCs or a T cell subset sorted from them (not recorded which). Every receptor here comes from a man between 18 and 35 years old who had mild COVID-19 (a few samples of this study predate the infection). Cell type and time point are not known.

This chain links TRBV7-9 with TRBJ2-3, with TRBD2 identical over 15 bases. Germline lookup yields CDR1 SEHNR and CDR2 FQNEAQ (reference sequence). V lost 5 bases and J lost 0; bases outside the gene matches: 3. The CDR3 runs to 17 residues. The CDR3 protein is CASSRTSGGASTDTQYF. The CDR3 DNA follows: TGTGCCAGCAGCCGGACTAGCGGGGGGGCTAGCACAGATACGCAGTATTTT.

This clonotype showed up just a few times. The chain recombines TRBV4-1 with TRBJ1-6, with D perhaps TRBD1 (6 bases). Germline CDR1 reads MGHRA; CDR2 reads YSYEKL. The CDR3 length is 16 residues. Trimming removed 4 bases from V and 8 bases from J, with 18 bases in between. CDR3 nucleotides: TGCGCCAGCAGCCCCTCGGTGAACAGGGATCATTCACCCCTCCACTTT. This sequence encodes CASSPSVNRDHSPLHF.

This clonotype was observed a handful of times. CDR3 sequence: CASSSTGDTDTQYF. CDR3 bases: TGTGCCAGCAGCTCGACAGGAGACACAGATACGCAGTATTTT. The V call is TRBV7-3, the J call TRBJ2-3; tentative D call: TRBD1 (6 bases). Trimming shortened V by 4 bases and J by 2 bases, and 10 bases separated the two germline ends. Germline V lookup: CDR1 SGHTA, CDR2 FQGTGA. The CDR3 has 14 amino acids.

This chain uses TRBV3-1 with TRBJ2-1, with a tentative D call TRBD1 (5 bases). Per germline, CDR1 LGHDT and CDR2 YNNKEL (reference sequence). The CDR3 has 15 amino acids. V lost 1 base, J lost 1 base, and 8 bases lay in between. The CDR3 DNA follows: TGTGCCAGCAGCCAAGTACAGGTGTCCTACAATGAGCAGTTCTTC. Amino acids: CASSQVQVSYNEQFF.

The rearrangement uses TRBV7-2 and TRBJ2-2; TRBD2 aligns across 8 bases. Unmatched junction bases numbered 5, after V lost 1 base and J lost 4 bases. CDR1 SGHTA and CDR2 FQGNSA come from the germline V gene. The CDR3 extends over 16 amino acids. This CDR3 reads CASSLVSGGSTGELFF. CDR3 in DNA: TGTGCCAGCAGCTTAGTGAGCGGGGGAAGCACCGGGGAGCTGTTTTTT.

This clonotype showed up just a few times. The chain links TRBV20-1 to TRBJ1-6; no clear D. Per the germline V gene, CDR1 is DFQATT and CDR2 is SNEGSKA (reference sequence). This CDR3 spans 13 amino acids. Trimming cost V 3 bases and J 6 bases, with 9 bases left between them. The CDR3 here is CSASPGSNSPLHF. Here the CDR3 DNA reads TGCAGTGCTAGTCCTGGGTCTAATTCACCCCTCCACTTT.

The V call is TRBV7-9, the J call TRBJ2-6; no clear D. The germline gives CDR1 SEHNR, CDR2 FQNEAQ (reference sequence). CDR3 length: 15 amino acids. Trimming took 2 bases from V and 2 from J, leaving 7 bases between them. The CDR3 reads CASSLYDAGANVLTF. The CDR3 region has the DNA TGTGCCAGCAGCTTATATGACGCTGGGGCCAACGTCCTGACTTTC. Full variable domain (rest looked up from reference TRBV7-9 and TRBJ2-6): DTGVSQNPRHKITKRGQNVTFRCDPISEHNRLYWYRQTLGQGPEFLTYFQNEAQLEKSRLLSDRFSAERPKGSFSTLEIQRTEQGDSAMYLCASSLYDAGANVLTFGAGSRLTVL.

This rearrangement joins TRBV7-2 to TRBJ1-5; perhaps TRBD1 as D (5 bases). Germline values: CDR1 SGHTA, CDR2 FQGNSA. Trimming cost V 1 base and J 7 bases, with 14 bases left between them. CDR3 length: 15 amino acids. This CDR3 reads CASSLVAGPAQPQHF. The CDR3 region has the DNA TGTGCCAGCAGCTTAGTGGCAGGGCCCGCGCAGCCCCAGCATTTT.

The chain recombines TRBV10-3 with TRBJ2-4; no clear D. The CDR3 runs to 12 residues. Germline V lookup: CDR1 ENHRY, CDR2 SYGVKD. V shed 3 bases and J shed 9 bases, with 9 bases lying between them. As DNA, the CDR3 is TGTGCCATCAGTGACCCTGGGCTCATTCAGTACTTC. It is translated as CAISDPGLIQYF.

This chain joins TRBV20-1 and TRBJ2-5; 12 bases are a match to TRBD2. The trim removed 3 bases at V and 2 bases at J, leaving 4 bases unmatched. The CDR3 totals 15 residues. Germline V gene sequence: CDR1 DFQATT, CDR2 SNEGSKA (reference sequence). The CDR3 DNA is TGCAGTGCTAGCCGACTAGCGGGGGTGCAAGAGACCCAGTACTTC. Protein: CSASRLAGVQETQYF.

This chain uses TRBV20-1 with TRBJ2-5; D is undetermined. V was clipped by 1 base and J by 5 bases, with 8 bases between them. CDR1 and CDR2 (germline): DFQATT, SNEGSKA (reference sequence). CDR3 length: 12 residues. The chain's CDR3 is CSARGEGETQYF. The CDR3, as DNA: TGCAGTGCTAGAGGGGAAGGGGAGACCCAGTACTTC.

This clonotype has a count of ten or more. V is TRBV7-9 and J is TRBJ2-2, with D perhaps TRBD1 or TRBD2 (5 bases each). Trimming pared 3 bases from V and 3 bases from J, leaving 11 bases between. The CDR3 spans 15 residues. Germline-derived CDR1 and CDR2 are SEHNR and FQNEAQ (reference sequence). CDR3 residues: CASSFRGSDTGELFF. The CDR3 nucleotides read TGTGCCAGCAGCTTTCGGGGCTCGGACACCGGGGAGCTGTTTTTT.

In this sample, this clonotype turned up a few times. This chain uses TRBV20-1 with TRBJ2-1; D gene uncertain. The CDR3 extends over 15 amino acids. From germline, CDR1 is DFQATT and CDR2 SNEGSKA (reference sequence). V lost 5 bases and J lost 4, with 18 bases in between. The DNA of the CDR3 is TGCAGTGCTGCGAACCCCGGCGTAGGGTACAATGAGCAGTTCTTC. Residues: CSAANPGVGYNEQFF.

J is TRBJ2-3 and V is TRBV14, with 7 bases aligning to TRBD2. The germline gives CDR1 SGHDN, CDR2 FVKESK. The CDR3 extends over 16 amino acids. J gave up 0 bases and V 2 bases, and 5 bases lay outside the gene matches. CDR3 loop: CASSQQRGLSTDTQYF. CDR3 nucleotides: TGTGCCAGCAGCCAACAGAGGGGACTAAGCACAGATACGCAGTATTTT.

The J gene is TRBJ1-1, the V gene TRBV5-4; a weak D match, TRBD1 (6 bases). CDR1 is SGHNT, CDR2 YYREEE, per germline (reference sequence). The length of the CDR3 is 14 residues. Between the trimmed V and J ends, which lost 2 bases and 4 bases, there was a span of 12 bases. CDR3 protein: CASSLPQGITEAFF. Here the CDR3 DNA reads TGTGCCAGCAGCTTACCGCAGGGGATCACTGAAGCTTTCTTT.

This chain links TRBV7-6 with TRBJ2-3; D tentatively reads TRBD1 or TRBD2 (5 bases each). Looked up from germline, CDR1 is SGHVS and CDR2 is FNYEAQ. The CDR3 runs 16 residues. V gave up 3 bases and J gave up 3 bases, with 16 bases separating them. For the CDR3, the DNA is TGTGCCAGCAGCTTGGGGCCGGGACCGCGAACAGATACGCAGTATTTT. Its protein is CASSLGPGPRTDTQYF.

CDR3 coding DNA: TGCAGTGCTGGGGCGGGGGACCCGAAGGATAATTCACCCCTCCACTTT. As protein: CSAGAGDPKDNSPLHF. This chain links TRBV20-1 with TRBJ1-6; tentative D call: TRBD1 (5 bases). Germline loops: CDR1 DFQATT, CDR2 SNEGSKA (reference sequence). V lost 5 bases and J lost 5, with 19 bases in between. This CDR3 contains 16 residues.

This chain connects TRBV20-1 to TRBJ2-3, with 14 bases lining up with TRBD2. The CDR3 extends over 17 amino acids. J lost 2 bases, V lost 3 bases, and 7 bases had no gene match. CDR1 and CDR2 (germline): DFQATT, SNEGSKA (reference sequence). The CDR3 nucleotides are TGCAGTGCTAGCCAGACTAGCGGGGGGGATTTCACAGATACGCAGTATTTT. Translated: CSASQTSGGDFTDTQYF.

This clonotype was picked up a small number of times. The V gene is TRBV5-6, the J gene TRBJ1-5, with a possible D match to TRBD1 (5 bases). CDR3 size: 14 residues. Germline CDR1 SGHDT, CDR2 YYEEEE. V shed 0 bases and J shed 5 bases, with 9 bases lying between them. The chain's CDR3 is CASSLAGGHQPQHF. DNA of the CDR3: TGTGCCAGCAGCTTGGCGGGGGGACATCAGCCCCAGCATTTT.

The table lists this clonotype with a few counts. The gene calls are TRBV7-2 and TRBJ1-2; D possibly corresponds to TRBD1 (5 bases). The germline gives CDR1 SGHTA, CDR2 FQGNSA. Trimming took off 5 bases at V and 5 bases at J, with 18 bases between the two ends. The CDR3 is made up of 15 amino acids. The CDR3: CASSPLWGGEYGYTF. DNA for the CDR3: TGTGCCAGCAGCCCCCTTTGGGGGGGGGAGTATGGCTACACCTTC.

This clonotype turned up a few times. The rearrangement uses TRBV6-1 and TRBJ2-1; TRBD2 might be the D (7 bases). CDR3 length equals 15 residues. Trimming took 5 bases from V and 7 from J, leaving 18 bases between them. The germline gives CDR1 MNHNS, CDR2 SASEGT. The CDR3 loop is CASSKEPGGLNEQFF. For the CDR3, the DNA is TGTGCCAGCAGTAAGGAACCGGGGGGCCTTAATGAGCAGTTCTTC.

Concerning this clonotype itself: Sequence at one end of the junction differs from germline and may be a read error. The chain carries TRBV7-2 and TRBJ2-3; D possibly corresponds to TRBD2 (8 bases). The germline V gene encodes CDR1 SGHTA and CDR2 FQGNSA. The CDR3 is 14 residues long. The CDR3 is CASSGGGWTGTQYF. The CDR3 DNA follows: TGTGCCAGCAGCGGCGGGGGGTGGACAGGTACGCAGTATTTT.

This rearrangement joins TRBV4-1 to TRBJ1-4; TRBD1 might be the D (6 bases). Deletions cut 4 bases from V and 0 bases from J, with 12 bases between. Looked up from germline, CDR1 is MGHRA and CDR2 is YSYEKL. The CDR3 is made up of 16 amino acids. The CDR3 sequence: CASSLGQTATNEKLFF. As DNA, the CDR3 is TGCGCCAGCAGCCTTGGACAGACTGCAACTAATGAAAAACTGTTTTTT.

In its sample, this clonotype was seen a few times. CDR3 nucleotides: TGTGCCAGCAGTTTACTCCAGTCAGGCTATGGCTACACCTTC. The encoded protein is CASSLLQSGYGYTF. The chain combines TRBV27 with TRBJ1-2; D not certain. The germline V and J ends were trimmed by 2 bases and 4 bases, with 11 bases remaining between them. The CDR3 loop spans 14 amino acids. CDR1 is MNHEY, CDR2 SMNVEV, per germline (reference sequence).

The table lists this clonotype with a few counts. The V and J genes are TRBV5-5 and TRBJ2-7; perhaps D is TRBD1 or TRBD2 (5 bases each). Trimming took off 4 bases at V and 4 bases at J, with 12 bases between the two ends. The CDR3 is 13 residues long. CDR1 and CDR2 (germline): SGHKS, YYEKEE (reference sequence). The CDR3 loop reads CASSPLGGYEQYV. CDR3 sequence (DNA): TGTGCCAGCAGCCCTCTTGGGGGTTACGAGCAGTACGTC.

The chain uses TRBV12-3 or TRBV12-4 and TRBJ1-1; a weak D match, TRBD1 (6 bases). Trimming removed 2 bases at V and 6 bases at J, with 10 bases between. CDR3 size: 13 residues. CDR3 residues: CASSLQGRAEAFF. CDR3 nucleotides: TGTGCCAGCAGTTTACAGGGGCGGGCTGAAGCTTTCTTT.

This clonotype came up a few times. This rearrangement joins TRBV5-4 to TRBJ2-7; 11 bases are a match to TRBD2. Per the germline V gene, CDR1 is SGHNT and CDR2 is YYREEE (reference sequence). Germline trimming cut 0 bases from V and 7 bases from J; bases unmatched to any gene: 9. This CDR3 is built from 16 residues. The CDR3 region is CASSLGRTSGLSEQYV. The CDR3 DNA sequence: TGTGCCAGCAGCTTGGGGCGGACTAGCGGGCTGTCGGAGCAGTACGTC.

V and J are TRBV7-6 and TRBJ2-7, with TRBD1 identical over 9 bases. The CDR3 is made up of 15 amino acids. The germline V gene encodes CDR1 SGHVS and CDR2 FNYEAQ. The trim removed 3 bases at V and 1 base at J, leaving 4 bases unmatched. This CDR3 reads CASSFPGTGSYEQYF. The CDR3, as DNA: TGTGCCAGCAGCTTCCCCGGGACAGGGTCCTACGAGCAGTACTTC.

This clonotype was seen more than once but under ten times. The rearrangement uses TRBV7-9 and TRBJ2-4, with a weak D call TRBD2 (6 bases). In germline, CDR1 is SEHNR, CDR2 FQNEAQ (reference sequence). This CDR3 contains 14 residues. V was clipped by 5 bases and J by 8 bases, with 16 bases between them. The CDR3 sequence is CASSRSRSSDIQYF. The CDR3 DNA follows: TGTGCCAGCAGCCGTTCGCGGTCTAGCGACATTCAGTACTTC.

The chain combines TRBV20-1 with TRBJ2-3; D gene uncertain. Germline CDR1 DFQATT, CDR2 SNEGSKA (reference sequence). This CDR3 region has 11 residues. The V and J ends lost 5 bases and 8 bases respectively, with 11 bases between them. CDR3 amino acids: CSAYLGGTQYF. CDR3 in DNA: TGCAGTGCTTACCTAGGTGGTACGCAGTATTTT.

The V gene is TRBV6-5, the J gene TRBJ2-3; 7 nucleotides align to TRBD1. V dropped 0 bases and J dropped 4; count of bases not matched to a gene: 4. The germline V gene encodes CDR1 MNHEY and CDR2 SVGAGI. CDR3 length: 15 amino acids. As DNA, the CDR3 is TGTGCCAGCAGTTACTCGAGCGACAGGGCAGATACGCAGTATTTT. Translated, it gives CASSYSSDRADTQYF.